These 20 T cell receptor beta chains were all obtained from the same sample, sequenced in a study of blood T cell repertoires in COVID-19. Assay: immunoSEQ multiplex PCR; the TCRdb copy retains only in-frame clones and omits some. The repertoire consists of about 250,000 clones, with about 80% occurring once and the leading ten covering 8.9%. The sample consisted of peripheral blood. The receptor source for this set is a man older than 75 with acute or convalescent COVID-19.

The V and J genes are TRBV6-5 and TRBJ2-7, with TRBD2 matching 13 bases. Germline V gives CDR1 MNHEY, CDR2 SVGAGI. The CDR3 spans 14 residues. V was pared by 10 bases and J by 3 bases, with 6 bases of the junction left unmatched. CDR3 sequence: CATDGLAGVYEQYF. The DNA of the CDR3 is TGTGCCACCGATGGACTAGCGGGAGTCTACGAGCAGTACTTC.

In nucleotides, the CDR3 is TGTGCCAGCAGTGAAGGGGACAGGGGAGGCACTGAAGCTTTCTTT. It encodes CASSEGDRGGTEAFF. The chain couples TRBV6-1 to TRBJ1-1; 10 positions agree with TRBD1. The CDR3 loop spans 15 amino acids. The junction had 3 bases not matched to a gene; V was cut back by 1 base and J by 4 bases. Germline V lookup: CDR1 MNHNS, CDR2 SASEGT.

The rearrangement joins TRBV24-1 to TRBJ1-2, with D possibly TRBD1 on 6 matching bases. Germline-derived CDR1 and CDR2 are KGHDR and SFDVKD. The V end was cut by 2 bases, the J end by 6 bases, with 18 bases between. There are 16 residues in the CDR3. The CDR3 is CATSDSGPGEFNGYTF. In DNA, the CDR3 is TGTGCCACCAGTGATTCGGGCCCAGGGGAATTCAATGGCTACACCTTC.

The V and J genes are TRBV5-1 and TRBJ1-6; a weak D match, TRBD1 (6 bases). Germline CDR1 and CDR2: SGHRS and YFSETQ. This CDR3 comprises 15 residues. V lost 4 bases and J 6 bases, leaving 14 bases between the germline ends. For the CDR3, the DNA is TGCGCCAGCAGCGACTCAGGGGTCCTTAATTCACCCCTCCACTTT. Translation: CASSDSGVLNSPLHF.

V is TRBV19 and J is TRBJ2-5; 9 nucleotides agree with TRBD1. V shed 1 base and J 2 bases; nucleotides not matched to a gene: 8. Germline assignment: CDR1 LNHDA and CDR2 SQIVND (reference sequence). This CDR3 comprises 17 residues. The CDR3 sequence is CASSIAGWGTGQETQYF. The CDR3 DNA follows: TGTGCCAGTAGTATAGCTGGATGGGGGACAGGGCAAGAGACCCAGTACTTC. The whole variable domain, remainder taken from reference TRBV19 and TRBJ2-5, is DGGITQSPKYLFRKEGQNVTLSCEQNLNHDAMYWYRQDPGQGLRLIYYSQIVNDFQKGDIAEGYSVSREKKESFPLTVTSAQKNPTAFYLCASSIAGWGTGQETQYFGPGTRLLVL.

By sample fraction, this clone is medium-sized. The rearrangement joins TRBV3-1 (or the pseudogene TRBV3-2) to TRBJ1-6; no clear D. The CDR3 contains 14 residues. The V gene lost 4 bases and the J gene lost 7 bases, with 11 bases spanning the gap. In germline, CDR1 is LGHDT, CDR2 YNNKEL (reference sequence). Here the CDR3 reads CASSLPTVNSPLHF. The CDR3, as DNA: TGTGCCAGCAGCCTCCCTACCGTCAATTCACCCCTCCACTTT.

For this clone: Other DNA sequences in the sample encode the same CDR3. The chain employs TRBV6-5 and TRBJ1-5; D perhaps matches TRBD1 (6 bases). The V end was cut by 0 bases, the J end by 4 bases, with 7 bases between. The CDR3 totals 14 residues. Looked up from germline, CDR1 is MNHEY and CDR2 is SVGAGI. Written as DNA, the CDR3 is TGTGCCAGCAGTTACTCCCAGGGGAATCAGCCCCAGCATTTT. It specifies CASSYSQGNQPQHF.

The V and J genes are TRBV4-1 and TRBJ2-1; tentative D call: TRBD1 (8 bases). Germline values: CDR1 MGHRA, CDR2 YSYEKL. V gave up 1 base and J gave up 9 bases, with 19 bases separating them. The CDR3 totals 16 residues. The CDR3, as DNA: TGCGCCAGCAGCCAAGGGGGGGGACAGGAAGCTGCTGAGCAGTTCTTC. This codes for CASSQGGGQEAAEQFF.

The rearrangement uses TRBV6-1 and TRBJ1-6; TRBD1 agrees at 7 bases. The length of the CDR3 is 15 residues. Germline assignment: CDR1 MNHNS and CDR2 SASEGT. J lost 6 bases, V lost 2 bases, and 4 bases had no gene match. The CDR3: CASSEQGVSNSPLHF. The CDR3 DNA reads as TGTGCCAGCAGTGAACAGGGGGTTTCTAATTCACCCCTCCACTTT.

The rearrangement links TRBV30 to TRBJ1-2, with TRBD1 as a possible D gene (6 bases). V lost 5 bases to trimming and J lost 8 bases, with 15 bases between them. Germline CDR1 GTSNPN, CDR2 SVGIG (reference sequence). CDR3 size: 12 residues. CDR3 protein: CAWSPGTKGYTF. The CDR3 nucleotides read TGTGCCTGGTCCCCCGGGACAAAGGGCTACACCTTC.

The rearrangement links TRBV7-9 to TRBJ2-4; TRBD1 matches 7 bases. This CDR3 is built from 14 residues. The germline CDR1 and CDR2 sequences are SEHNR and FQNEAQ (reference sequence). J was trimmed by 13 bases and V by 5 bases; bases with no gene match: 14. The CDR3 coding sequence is TGTGCCAGCAGCCCTCGGACAGGCCGAGCTCCCCAGTACTTC. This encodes CASSPRTGRAPQYF.

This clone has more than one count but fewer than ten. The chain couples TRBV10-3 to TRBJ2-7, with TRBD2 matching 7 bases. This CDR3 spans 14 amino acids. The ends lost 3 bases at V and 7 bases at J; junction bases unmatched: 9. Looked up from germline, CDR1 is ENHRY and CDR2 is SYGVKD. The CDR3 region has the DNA TGTGCCATCAGTGAAGCGGGGAGACTAAGGGAGCAGTACTTC. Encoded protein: CAISEAGRLREQYF.

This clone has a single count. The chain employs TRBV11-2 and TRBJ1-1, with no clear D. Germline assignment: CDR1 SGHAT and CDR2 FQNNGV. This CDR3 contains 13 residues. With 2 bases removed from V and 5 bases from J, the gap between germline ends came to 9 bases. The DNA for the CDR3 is TGTGCCAGCAGCTTAAACTTCAGGACTGAAGCTTTCTTT. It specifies CASSLNFRTEAFF. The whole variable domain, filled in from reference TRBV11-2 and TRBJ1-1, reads EAGVAQSPRYKIIEKRQSVAFWCNPISGHATLYWYQQILGQGPKLLIQFQNNGVVDDSQLPKDRFSAERLKGVDSTLKIQPAKLEDSAVYLCASSLNFRTEAFFGQGTRLTVV.

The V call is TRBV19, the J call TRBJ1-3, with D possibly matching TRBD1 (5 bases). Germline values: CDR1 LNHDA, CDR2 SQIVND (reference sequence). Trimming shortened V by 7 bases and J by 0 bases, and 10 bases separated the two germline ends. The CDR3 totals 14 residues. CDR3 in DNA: TGTGCCAGTACCACAGGAAGCTCTGGAAACACCATATATTTT. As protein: CASTTGSSGNTIYF.

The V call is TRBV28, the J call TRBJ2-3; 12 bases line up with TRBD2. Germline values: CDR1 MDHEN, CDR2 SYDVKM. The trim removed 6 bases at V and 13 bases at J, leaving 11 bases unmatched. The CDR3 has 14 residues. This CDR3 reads CASSPGLAGMVKYF. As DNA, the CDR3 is TGTGCCAGCAGCCCAGGACTAGCGGGGATGGTAAAGTATTTT.

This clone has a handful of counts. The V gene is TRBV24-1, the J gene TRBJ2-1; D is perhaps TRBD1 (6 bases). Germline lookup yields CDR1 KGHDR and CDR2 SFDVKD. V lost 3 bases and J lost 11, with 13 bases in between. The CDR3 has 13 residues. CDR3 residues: CATSDPRTEKQFF. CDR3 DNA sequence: TGTGCCACCAGTGATCCGAGGACAGAAAAGCAGTTCTTC.

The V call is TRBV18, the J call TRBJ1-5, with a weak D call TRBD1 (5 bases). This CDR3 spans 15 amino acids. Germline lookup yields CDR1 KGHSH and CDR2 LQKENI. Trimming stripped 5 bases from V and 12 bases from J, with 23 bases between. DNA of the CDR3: TGTGCCAGCTCAAAAAAGACAGCCCAAGTAGAGCACCAGCATTTT. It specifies CASSKKTAQVEHQHF.

CDR3 protein: CASSYGGTGNLPQHF. The CDR3 DNA sequence: TGTGCCAGCAGTTACGGCGGGACAGGTAATTTGCCCCAGCATTTT. V is TRBV6-2 or TRBV6-3 and J is TRBJ1-5; 8 nucleotides agree with TRBD1. V was pared by 2 bases and J by 9 bases, with 9 bases of the junction left unmatched. CDR3 length: 15 amino acids. The germline V gene has CDR1 MNHEY and CDR2 SVGEGT.

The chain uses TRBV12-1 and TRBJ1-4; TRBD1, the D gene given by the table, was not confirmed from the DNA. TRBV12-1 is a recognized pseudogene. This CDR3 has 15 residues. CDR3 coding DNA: TGTGCCAGCAGCTCCCGACAGGGAACTAATGAAAAACTGTTTTTT. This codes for CASSSRQGTNEKLFF.

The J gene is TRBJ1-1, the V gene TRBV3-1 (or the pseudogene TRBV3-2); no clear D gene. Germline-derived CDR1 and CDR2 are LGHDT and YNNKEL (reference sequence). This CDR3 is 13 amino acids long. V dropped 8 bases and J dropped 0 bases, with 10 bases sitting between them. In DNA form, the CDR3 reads TGTGCCAGCCGAAAGGAGATGAACACTGAAGCTTTCTTT. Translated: CASRKEMNTEAFF.